This TCR beta chain came from a study of blood T cell repertoires in COVID-19. Turning to the study itself: PBMCs, B-cell-depleted T cells, or T cells provided the cDNA or gDNA that made up the material.

Authors' analysis steps: Estimated nucleated cell counts came from reference gene primer amplification. Sequencing used immunoSEQ multiplex PCR; TCRdb keeps in-frame clones, though not all of them. From that table come the V and J calls and clone size; the DNA was used to work out D and trimming. This table holds 200,000 to 250,000 clones, about four fifths found once. Trimming took 4 bases from V and 6 from J; bases not matched to a gene: 9. This CDR3 contains 17 residues. CDR1 and CDR2 (germline): MNHEY, SMNVEV (reference sequence). The sample comprised peripheral blood. The chain joins TRBV27 to TRBJ2-1; 13 nucleotides match TRBD2. The receptor comes from a woman older than 75 with acute or convalescent COVID-19. The CDR3 loop is CASSSPGLAGYGNEQFF. CDR3 bases: TGTGCCAGCAGTTCCCCGGGACTAGCGGGGTATGGCAATGAGCAGTTCTTC.